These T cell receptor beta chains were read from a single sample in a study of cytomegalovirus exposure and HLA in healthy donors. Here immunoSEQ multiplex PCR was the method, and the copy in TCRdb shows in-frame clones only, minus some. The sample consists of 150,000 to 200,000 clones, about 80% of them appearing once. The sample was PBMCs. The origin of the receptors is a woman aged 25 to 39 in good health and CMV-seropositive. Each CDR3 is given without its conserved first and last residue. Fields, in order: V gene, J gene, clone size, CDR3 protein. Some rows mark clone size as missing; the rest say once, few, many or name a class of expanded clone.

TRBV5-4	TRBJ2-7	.	ASSPERGTSYEQY
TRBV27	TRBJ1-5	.	ASSSDREYQPQH
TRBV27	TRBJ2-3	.	ASSLNSPQVTQY
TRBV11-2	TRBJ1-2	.	ASSEGTGYGYT
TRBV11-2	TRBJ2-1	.	ASSLVPGWGRDEQF
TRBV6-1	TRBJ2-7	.	ASSELGQGIAREQY
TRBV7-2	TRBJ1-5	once	ASSAGQGGQPQH
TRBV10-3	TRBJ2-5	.	AIKDRAETQY
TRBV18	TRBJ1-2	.	ASSPAGIGYGYT
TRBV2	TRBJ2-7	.	ASSEWDRGGYEQY
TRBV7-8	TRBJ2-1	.	ASSFDRDNEQF
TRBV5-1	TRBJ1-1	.	ASSSAGYMNTEAF
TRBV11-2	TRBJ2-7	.	ASSPGTTPTRQY
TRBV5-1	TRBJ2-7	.	ASSSTSGRSEQY
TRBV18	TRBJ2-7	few	ASSVGGPYEQY
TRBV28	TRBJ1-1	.	ASSFWRDREGAF
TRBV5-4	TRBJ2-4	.	ASSPGTGKNIQY
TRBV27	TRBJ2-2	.	ASSFQGASYGELF
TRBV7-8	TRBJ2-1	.	ASSLKRLAGRHHNEQF
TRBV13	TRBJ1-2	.	ASSIRSAGTGEGYT
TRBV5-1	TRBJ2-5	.	ASSLGGGETQY
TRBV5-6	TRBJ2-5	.	ASSLGGLQETQY
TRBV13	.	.	ASSPLNPYEQY
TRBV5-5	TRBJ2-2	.	ASSLTLGLAGETGELF
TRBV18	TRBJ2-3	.	ASSPLSGPRDTQY
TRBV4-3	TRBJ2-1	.	ASSPRRSGGDNEQF
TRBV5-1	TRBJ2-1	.	ASSLVTSGLYNEQF
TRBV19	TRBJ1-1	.	ASSIDRVSNTEAF
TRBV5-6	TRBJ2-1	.	ASSAVIAGIEQF
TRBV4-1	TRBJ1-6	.	ASSQDSKGPGNSPLH
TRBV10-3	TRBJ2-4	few	AISESALTGLAKNIQY
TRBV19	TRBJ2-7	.	ASSIKDRSAYEQY
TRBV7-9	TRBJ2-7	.	ASSSKGTGGFNSYEQY
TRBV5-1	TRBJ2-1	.	ASRQGSYNEQF
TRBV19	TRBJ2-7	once	ASSMSGLSYEQY
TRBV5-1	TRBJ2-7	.	ASSSPESEQY
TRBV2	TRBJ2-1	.	ASSEGTSFYNEQF
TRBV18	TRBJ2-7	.	ASFNVPYEQY
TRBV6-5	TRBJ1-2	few	AGRDSSNYGYT
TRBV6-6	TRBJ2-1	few	ASSALAGGRNEQF
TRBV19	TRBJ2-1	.	ASSRDSYNEQF
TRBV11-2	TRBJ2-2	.	ASSLLGTLNTGELF
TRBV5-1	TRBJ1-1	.	ASSLYGGNMNTEAF
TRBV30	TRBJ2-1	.	AWTPGQGPNEQF
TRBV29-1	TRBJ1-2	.	SVESSGYT
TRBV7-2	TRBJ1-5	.	ASSLYPGASNQPQH
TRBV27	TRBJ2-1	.	ASSSGTGAESEQF
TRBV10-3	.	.	AIARGGAPGEQY
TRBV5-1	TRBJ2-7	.	ASSLMAESYEQY
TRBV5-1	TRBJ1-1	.	ASSLDQPGEAF
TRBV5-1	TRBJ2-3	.	ASSPNSVDTQY
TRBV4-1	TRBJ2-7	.	ASSHPGTGVEQY
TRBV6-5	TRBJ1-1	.	ASSSPTGGWEQAF
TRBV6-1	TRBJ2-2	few	ASSELGRAGELF